Presented here are 18 T cell receptor beta chains from one specimen sequenced in a study of blood T cell repertoires in COVID-19. The table came from immunoSEQ multiplex PCR; TCRdb's copy has only in-frame clones and leaves some out. The sample lists about 240,000 clones, around 90% seen once, with 7.2% in the top ten. The sequenced sample consisted of peripheral blood. The origin of the receptors is a man aged 60 to 69 who had recovered from COVID-19.

The genes are TRBV24-1 and TRBJ2-5; a possible D gene is TRBD2 (7 bases). The V gene lost 3 bases and the J gene lost 4 bases, with 23 bases spanning the gap. Germline loops: CDR1 KGHDR, CDR2 SFDVKD. The CDR3 is 18 residues long. CDR3 amino acids: CATSDGRRGPGIGETQYF. For the CDR3, the DNA is TGTGCCACCAGTGATGGGCGGCGGGGGCCTGGAATCGGAGAGACCCAGTACTTC.

This clone was recorded a few times. The rearrangement links TRBV7-9 to TRBJ2-2; D gene unclear. The V gene lost 2 bases and the J gene lost 6 bases, with 10 bases spanning the gap. The CDR3 is made up of 14 amino acids. Germline CDR1 SEHNR, CDR2 FQNEAQ (reference sequence). CDR3 in amino acids: CASSLLPSPGELFF. CDR3 sequence (DNA): TGTGCCAGCAGCTTACTCCCGTCCCCCGGGGAGCTGTTTTTT.

This clone has a handful of counts. This sample includes further DNA sequences coding for the same CDR3. The chain has TRBV9 and TRBJ1-2; D remains unclear. Germline V gene sequence: CDR1 SGDLS, CDR2 YYNGEE. Trimming pared 0 bases from V and 3 bases from J, leaving 6 bases between. CDR3 length: 13 amino acids. CDR3 nucleotides: TGTGCCAGCAGCGTAGGAGGAGACTATGGCTACACCTTC. This codes for CASSVGGDYGYTF.

J is TRBJ1-4 and V is TRBV5-1; TRBD1 might be the D (6 bases). Trimming cost V 4 bases and J 2 bases, with 18 bases left between them. The CDR3 has 17 residues. Germline V CDR1 and CDR2: SGHRS, YFSETQ. The CDR3 bases are TGCGCCAGCAGCCCCGTCGGGGGGCTCTTCACTAATGAAAAACTGTTTTTT. This gives the protein CASSPVGGLFTNEKLFF.

V is TRBV10-3 and J is TRBJ1-6; 7 bases are shared with TRBD1. The CDR3 loop spans 15 amino acids. Unmatched junction bases numbered 6, after V lost 2 bases and J lost 8 bases. The V gene's germline CDR1 is ENHRY and CDR2 SYGVKD. CDR3 residues: CAISEAPGGYSPLHF. The CDR3 nucleotides read TGTGCCATCAGTGAGGCCCCAGGGGGTTATTCACCCCTCCACTTT.

This chain links TRBV18 with TRBJ2-3; D possibly corresponds to TRBD2 (5 bases). CDR3 size: 16 residues. Germline-derived CDR1 and CDR2 are KGHSH and LQKENI. V was pared by 0 bases and J by 4 bases, with 14 bases between. The CDR3 DNA follows: TGTGCCAGCTCACCACCGCCGGGGTACAATGCAGATACGCAGTATTTT. Protein sequence: CASSPPPGYNADTQYF.

The CDR3 spells CASMTGGGYGYTF. The CDR3 bases are TGCGCCAGCATGACAGGGGGCGGCTATGGCTACACCTTC. The chain couples TRBV5-1 to TRBJ1-2, with TRBD1 identical over 10 bases. There are 13 residues in the CDR3. V trimming: 6 bases; J trimming: 4 bases; junction bases outside the gene matches: 3. Germline V lookup: CDR1 SGHRS, CDR2 YFSETQ.

The rearrangement joins TRBV12-3 or TRBV12-4 to TRBJ1-1; D uncertain. V lost 4 bases to trimming and J lost 8 bases, with 8 bases between them. This CDR3 has 11 residues. This CDR3 reads CASSSVWEAFF. The CDR3 region has the DNA TGTGCCAGCAGTTCGGTATGGGAAGCTTTCTTT.

The V gene is TRBV5-1, the J gene TRBJ1-4; perhaps TRBD1 as D (6 bases). The V end lost 0 bases, the J end lost 2 bases, and 8 bases lay between the germline ends. Germline V lookup: CDR1 SGHRS, CDR2 YFSETQ. The CDR3 is 15 residues long. The CDR3 sequence is CASSLGQVTNEKLFF. The DNA for the CDR3 is TGCGCCAGCAGCTTGGGACAGGTTACTAATGAAAAACTGTTTTTT.

This chain uses TRBV7-6 with TRBJ1-4; 10 nucleotides line up with TRBD1. Germline-derived CDR1 and CDR2 are SGHVS and FNYEAQ. Losses at the gene ends were 4 bases for V and 2 bases for J; bases not matched to a gene: 4. The CDR3 sequence is 16 residues long. CDR3 sequence reads: CASSWDRGRTNEKLFF. The CDR3, as DNA: TGTGCCAGCAGCTGGGACAGGGGAAGGACTAATGAAAAACTGTTTTTT.

The chain is built from TRBV28 and TRBJ1-4; the match to TRBD1 covers 7 bases. The junction had 13 bases not matched to a gene; V was cut back by 5 bases and J by 7 bases. Per the germline V gene, CDR1 is MDHEN and CDR2 is SYDVKM. This CDR3 is built from 16 residues. The CDR3 nucleotides are TGTGCCAGCAGTCCATCGGCAAGGGGGCGAAGTGAAAAACTGTTTTTT. Amino acids: CASSPSARGRSEKLFF.

Only a few counts were recorded for this clone. This chain joins TRBV12-3 or TRBV12-4 and TRBJ1-4, with D uncertain. This CDR3 is built from 13 residues. V was cut by 4 bases and J by 6 bases, with 9 bases left in between. The CDR3 nucleotides are TGTGCCAGCAGTTCATCCGGGTATGAAAAACTGTTTTTT. It yields the protein CASSSSGYEKLFF.

For this clone: Germline and junction disagree at one end, which may indicate a read error. The chain combines TRBV6-5 with TRBJ1-1, with 9 bases that match TRBD1. The CDR3 spans 14 residues. Germline V gene data show CDR1 as MNHEY and CDR2 as SVGAGI. Here the CDR3 reads CAGRDRVIFVEAFF. CDR3 DNA: TGTGCCGGCAGGGACAGGGTGATTTTTGTTGAAGCTTTCTTT.

The sample holds a few counts of this clone. This chain joins TRBV6-6 and TRBJ2-7; 7 bases line up with TRBD2. J lost 5 bases, V lost 6 bases, and 13 bases had no gene match. Germline CDR1 MNHNY, CDR2 SVGAGI (reference sequence). The length of the CDR3 is 15 residues. CDR3 sequence reads: CASSHDPTSVHEQYF. CDR3 nucleotide sequence: TGTGCCAGCAGCCACGACCCTACTAGCGTCCACGAGCAGTACTTC.

The gene calls are TRBV5-1 and TRBJ1-2; D is perhaps TRBD1 (5 bases). V was trimmed by 2 bases and J by 1 base, leaving 12 bases between them. The germline gives CDR1 SGHRS, CDR2 YFSETQ. The CDR3 sequence is 15 residues long. As DNA, the CDR3 is TGCGCCAGCAGCTTTTTCCCGGGACTTAACTATGGCTACACCTTC. It encodes CASSFFPGLNYGYTF.

The chain carries TRBV11-2 and TRBJ2-1; 11 bases match TRBD2. V lost 6 bases and J lost 5; bases outside the gene matches: 9. The CDR3 covers 16 residues. Per the germline V gene, CDR1 is SGHAT and CDR2 is FQNNGV. The DNA of the CDR3 is TGTGCCAGCAGTCCAGCGACTAGCGGGGCCCACAATGAGCAGTTCTTC. The encoded protein is CASSPATSGAHNEQFF.

The chain recombines TRBV9 with TRBJ2-5; 7 nucleotides agree with TRBD2. The CDR3 contains 16 residues. Trimming cost V 0 bases and J 4 bases; bases outside gene matches: 9. CDR1 and CDR2 from the germline V gene are SGDLS and YYNGEE. The CDR3 sequence is CASSVGQRGVGETQYF. Here the CDR3 DNA reads TGTGCCAGCAGCGTAGGGCAGCGGGGTGTCGGAGAGACCCAGTACTTC.

V and J are TRBV6-5 and TRBJ2-3; 7 bases line up with TRBD2. The CDR3 extends over 14 amino acids. Germline CDR1 is MNHEY and CDR2 is SVGAGI. V gave up 8 bases and J gave up 0 bases; unmatched junction bases: 5. The CDR3 DNA is TGTGCCAGCCTGCGGGGACTAAGCACAGATACGCAGTATTTT. It translates to CASLRGLSTDTQYF.